This is a list of T cell receptor beta chains from one sample in a study of CXCR3-negative and CXCR3-positive naive CD8 T cells. After re-calling the 5' RACE reads, TCRdb lists one entry per CDR3 protein, DNA absent. In total, the table holds some 48,000 distinct CDR3 sequences. The sample consisted of naive CXCR3- CD8+ T cells from blood. Receptors were obtained from a human donor in good health. Some clones in this sample may be carry-over from other donors' samples. CDR3s include the opening cysteine and the closing phenylalanine or tryptophan. Fields, in order: J gene, V gene, CDR3 protein.

J: TRBJ2-2; V: TRBV19; CDR3: CASSPRDREDTGELFF
J: TRBJ2-1; V: TRBV4-1; CDR3: CASSQEGPPSGPYNEQFF
J: TRBJ1-2; V: TRBV7-3; CDR3: CASSSTGLGNGYTF
J: TRBJ2-7; V: TRBV7-8; CDR3: CASTRHNRSSYEQYF
J: TRBJ1-1; V: TRBV4-1; CDR3: CASSPQQGLVEAFF
J: TRBJ1-1; V: TRBV20-1; CDR3: CSARTGVTNTEAFF
J: TRBJ2-1; V: TRBV28; CDR3: CASSWISGRNEQFF
J: TRBJ2-2; V: TRBV21-1; CDR3: CASSTRGTNTGELFF
J: TRBJ2-1; V: TRBV7-3; CDR3: CASSLSGVYNEQFF
J: TRBJ2-1; V: TRBV12-3/TRBV12-4; CDR3: CASSPSGRAYNEQFF
J: TRBJ2-3; V: TRBV7-8; CDR3: CASSSGGAADTQYF
J: TRBJ2-1; V: TRBV5-1; CDR3: CASSFKGSSYNEQFF
J: TRBJ2-1; V: TRBV20-1; CDR3: CSARDVAGPSYNEQFF
J: TRBJ2-3; V: TRBV14; CDR3: CASSQVTDTQYF
J: TRBJ1-3; V: TRBV15; CDR3: CATSRVGTGDFPSSGDTIYF
J: TRBJ2-1; V: TRBV5-5; CDR3: CASTPGAPLWDEQFF
J: TRBJ2-1; V: TRBV28; CDR3: CASRLSSGSYNEQFF
J: TRBJ2-1; V: TRBV11-3; CDR3: CASSLREAYNEQFF
J: TRBJ1-1; V: TRBV19; CDR3: CASSSGQYTEAFF
J: TRBJ1-2; V: TRBV29-1; CDR3: CSVEGVRNYGYTF
J: TRBJ2-5; V: TRBV29-1; CDR3: CSVADPGQIQETQYF
J: TRBJ2-5; V: TRBV14; CDR3: CASSQELLSAGSQETQYF
J: TRBJ2-7; V: TRBV4-1; CDR3: CASSHPTGKYEQYF
J: TRBJ2-7; V: TRBV7-9; CDR3: CASSLGASSAYEQYF
J: TRBJ2-7; V: TRBV5-1; CDR3: CASSLAGTYEQYF
J: TRBJ2-3; V: TRBV9; CDR3: CASSLQGTDTQYF
J: TRBJ2-5; V: TRBV7-9; CDR3: CASSSHWGQETQYF
J: TRBJ2-7; V: TRBV14; CDR3: CASSLGYSYEQYF
J: TRBJ2-7; V: TRBV13; CDR3: CASSLGQGEQYF
J: TRBJ1-5; V: TRBV28; CDR3: CASSLNQPQHF
J: TRBJ1-5; V: TRBV12-3/TRBV12-4; CDR3: CASSSHRDGGQPQHF
J: TRBJ2-1; V: TRBV28; CDR3: CASTPRPGGYNEQFF
J: TRBJ1-6; V: TRBV14; CDR3: CASSGFSGTESSYNSPLHF
J: TRBJ2-7; V: TRBV5-5; CDR3: CASSLSRAYEQYF
J: TRBJ2-5; V: TRBV20-1; CDR3: CSATPGGGETQYF
J: TRBJ2-2; V: TRBV2; CDR3: CASTPGTDTGELFF
J: TRBJ2-5; V: TRBV5-6; CDR3: CASSQSGLQETKYF
J: TRBJ1-5; V: TRBV20-1; CDR3: CSATGGNQPQHF
J: TRBJ2-5; V: TRBV7-6; CDR3: CASSLEGTGARETQYF
J: TRBJ2-1; V: TRBV29-1; CDR3: CSATGGIVDEQFF
J: TRBJ2-3; V: TRBV28; CDR3: CASSFGLALSTDTQYF
J: TRBJ2-2; V: TRBV12-3/TRBV12-4; CDR3: CASSEGAGGTGELFF